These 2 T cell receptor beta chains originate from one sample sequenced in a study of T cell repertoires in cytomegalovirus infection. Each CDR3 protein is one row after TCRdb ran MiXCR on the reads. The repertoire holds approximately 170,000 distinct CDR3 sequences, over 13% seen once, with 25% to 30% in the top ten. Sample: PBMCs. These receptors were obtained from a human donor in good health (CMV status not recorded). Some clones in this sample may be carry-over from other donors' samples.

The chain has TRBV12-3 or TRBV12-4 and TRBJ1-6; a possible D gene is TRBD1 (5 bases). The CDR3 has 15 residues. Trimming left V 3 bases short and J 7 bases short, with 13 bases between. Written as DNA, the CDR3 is TGTGCCAGCAGTTTGAGTCCAGGGAGGAATTCACCCCTCCACTTT. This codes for CASSLSPGRNSPLHF.

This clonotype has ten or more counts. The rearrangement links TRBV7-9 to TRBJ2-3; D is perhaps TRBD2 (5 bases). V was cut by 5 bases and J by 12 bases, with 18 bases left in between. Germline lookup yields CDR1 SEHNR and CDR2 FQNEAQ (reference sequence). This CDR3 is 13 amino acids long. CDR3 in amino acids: CASSLYLSGPQYF. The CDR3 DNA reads TGTGCCAGCAGCCTCTATCTGAGCGGACCCCAGTATTTT.